This T cell receptor beta chain emerged from a study of OX40 agonist ivuxolimab in advanced cancers. As regards this clone: Its antigen is not identified.

This CDR3 comprises 12 residues. V lost 10 bases to trimming and J lost 0 bases, with 9 bases between them. CDR1 is MNHNY, CDR2 SVGAGI, per germline (reference sequence). Produced via immunoSEQ multiplex PCR; TCRdb's table is partial and in-frame only. The sample yields 30,000 to 40,000 clones, under 80% seen once. General study points: The study observed clonal expansion of CD4+ and CD8+ blood T cells by week 6 at 0.1 to 3.0 mg/kg.

Sequences were derived from CD4+ or CD8+ T cells sorted from blood, sampled in a trial of the OX40 agonist ivuxolimab. V usage is TRBV6-6 and J usage is TRBJ1-1; D not resolved. This receptor was obtained from an adult with an advanced solid tumor such as melanoma, head and neck, liver or kidney cancer. This CDR3 is CATHSMNTEAFF. The CDR3 DNA reads TGTGCCACCCACAGCATGAACACTGAAGCTTTCTTT.